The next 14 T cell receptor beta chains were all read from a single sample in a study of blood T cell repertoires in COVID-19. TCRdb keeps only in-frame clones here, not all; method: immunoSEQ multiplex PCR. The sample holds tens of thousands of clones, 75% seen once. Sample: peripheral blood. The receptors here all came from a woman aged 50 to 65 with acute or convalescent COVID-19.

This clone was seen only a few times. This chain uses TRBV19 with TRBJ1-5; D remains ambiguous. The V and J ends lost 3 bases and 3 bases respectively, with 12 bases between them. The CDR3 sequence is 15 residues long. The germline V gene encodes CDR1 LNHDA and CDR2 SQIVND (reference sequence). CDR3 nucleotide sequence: TGTGCCAGTAGTATTGGGCGGACTTTCAATCAGCCCCAGCATTTT. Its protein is CASSIGRTFNQPQHF.

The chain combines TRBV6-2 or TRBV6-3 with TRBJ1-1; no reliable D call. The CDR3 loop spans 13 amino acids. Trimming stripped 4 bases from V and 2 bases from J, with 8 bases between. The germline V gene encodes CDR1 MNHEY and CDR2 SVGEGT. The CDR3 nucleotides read TGTGCCAGCAGTTTTCAGGTTAACACTGAAGCTTTCTTT. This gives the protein CASSFQVNTEAFF.

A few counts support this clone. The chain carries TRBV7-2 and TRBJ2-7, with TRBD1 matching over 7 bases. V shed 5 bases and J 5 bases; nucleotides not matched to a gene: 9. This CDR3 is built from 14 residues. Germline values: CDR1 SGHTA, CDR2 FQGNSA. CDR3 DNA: TGTGCCAGCAGCCCTCCGGACAGGTTCCACGAGCAGTACTTC. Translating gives CASSPPDRFHEQYF.

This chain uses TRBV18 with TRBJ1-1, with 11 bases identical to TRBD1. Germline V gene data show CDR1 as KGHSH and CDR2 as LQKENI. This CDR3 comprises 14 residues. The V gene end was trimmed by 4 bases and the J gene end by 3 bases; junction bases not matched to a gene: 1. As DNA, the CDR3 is TGTGCCAGCTCACGGGACAGGGGGGACACTGAAGCTTTCTTT. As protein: CASSRDRGDTEAFF.

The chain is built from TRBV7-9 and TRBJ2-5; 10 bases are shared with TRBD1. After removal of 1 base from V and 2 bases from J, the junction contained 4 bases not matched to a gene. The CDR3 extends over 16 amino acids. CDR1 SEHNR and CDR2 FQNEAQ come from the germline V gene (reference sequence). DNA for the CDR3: TGTGCCAGCAGCTTAGGGGGACAGGGGCGACAAGAGACCCAGTACTTC. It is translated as CASSLGGQGRQETQYF.

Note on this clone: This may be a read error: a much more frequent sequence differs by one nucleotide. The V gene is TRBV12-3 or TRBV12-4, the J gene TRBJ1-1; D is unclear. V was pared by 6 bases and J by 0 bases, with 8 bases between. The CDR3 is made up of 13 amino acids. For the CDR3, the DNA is TGTGCCAGCAGCCCCACAGTGAACACTGAAGCTTTCTTT. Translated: CASSPTVNTEAFF.

The CDR3 DNA reads as TGTGCCAGCACACCCAGCGGGGGAGGATTGGAGACCCAGTACTTC. Translation: CASTPSGGGLETQYF. V is TRBV6-5 and J is TRBJ2-5, with 8 nucleotides matching TRBD2. The germline CDR1 and CDR2 sequences are MNHEY and SVGAGI. The CDR3 has 15 amino acids. V was clipped by 7 bases and J by 5 bases; unmatched bases: 12.

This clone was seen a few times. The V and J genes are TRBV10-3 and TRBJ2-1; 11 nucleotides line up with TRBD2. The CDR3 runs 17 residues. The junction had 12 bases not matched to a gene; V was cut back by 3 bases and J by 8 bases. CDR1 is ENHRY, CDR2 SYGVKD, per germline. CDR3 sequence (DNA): TGTGCCATCAGTGATATACTAGCGGGGGTAACTGGCGATGAGCAGTTCTTC. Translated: CAISDILAGVTGDEQFF.

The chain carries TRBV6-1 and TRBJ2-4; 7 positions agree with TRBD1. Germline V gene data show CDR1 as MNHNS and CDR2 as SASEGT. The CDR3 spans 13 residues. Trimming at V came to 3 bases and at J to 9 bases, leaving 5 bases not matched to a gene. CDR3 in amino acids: CASSDRGLGIQYF. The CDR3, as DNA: TGTGCCAGCAGTGACAGGGGGTTAGGCATTCAGTACTTC.

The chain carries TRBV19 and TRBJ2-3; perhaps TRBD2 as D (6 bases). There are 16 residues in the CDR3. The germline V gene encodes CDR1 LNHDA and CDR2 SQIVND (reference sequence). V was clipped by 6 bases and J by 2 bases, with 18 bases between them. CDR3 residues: CASRRDAGSATDTQYF. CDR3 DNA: TGTGCCAGTAGAAGAGACGCGGGGTCGGCCACAGATACGCAGTATTTT.

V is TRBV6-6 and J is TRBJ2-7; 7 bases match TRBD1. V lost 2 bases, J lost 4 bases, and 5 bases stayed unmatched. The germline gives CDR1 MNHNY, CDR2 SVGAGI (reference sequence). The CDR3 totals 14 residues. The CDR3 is CASSYRQGGYEQYF. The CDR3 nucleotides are TGTGCCAGCAGTTACAGACAGGGTGGGTACGAGCAGTACTTC.

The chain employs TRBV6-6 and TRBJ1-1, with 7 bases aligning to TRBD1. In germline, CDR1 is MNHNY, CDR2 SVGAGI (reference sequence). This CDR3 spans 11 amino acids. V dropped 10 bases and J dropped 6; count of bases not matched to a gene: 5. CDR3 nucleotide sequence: TGTGCCACTAGCCAGGGGGCTGAAGCTTTCTTT. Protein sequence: CATSQGAEAFF.

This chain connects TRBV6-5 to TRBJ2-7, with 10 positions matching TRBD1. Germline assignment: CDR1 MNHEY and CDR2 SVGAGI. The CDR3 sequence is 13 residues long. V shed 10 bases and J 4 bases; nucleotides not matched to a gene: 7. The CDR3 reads CAIGTGEEYEQYF. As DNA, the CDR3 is TGTGCCATCGGGACAGGGGAGGAATACGAGCAGTACTTC.

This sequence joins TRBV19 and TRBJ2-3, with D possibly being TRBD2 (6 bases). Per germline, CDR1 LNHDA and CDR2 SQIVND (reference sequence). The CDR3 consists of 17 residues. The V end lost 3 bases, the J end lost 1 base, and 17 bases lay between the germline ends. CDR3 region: CASSIRPRASGTDTQYF. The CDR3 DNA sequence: TGTGCCAGTAGTATTAGGCCACGGGCTAGCGGCACAGATACGCAGTATTTT.